These T cell receptor beta chains were read from a single sample in a study of T cells after yellow fever vaccination. Each CDR3 protein gets one entry after TCRdb re-called the 5' RACE reads with MiXCR. This table holds 70,000 to 80,000 distinct CDR3 sequences, more than 5.5% found once. The material sequenced was CD8+ T cells sorted from PBMCs, taken around 10 days after the first yellow fever vaccination. These receptors all come from a man aged 18 to 30 who received the YFV17D yellow fever vaccine. Both conserved end residues are part of each CDR3. Each record gives: CDR3 protein, CDR3 length, V gene, J gene.

CDR3: CAISETLSQGTEAFF; length: 15; V: TRBV10-3; J: TRBJ1-1
CDR3: CASSLVGTRYIADTQYF; length: 17; V: TRBV7-8; J: TRBJ2-3
CDR3: CAISNQVTSYEQYF; length: 14; V: TRBV10-3; J: TRBJ2-7
CDR3: CASSPSLFDQKDGYTF; length: 16; V: TRBV4-3; J: TRBJ1-2
CDR3: CASSLVHRGGADEQFF; length: 16; V: TRBV7-9; J: TRBJ2-1
CDR3: CASSFAGPSSYNEQFF; length: 16; V: TRBV27; J: TRBJ2-1
CDR3: CASSEELDRPDTQYF; length: 15; V: TRBV2; J: TRBJ2-3
CDR3: CASRRNEGSNQPQHF; length: 15; V: TRBV7-2; J: TRBJ1-5
CDR3: CASSLWGGVGETQYF; length: 15; V: TRBV27; J: TRBJ2-5
CDR3: CASSFAYTNQPQHF; length: 14; V: TRBV7-8; J: TRBJ1-5
CDR3: CASSQDTGQGGNEQFF; length: 16; V: TRBV4-3; J: TRBJ2-1
CDR3: CASSQDITGGFSYGYTF; length: 17; V: TRBV4-3; J: TRBJ1-2
CDR3: CSAERTGAGFGYGYTF; length: 16; V: TRBV20-1; J: TRBJ1-2
CDR3: CASSQIAGGDYNEQFF; length: 16; V: TRBV4-1; J: TRBJ2-1
CDR3: CASSFPGRPPDEQYF; length: 15; V: TRBV21-1; J: TRBJ2-7
CDR3: CASSSLSYNEQFF; length: 13; V: TRBV5-1; J: TRBJ2-1
CDR3: CASSQDVAGLAGGPPSTDTQYF; length: 22; V: TRBV3-1; J: TRBJ2-3
CDR3: CASNFRQGAWDGYTF; length: 15; V: TRBV6-5; J: TRBJ1-2
CDR3: CASTPFGSQNEQFF; length: 14; V: TRBV27; J: TRBJ2-1
CDR3: CASSLWAASEQFF; length: 13; V: TRBV4-1; J: TRBJ2-1
CDR3: CASSEASRGHGYTF; length: 14; V: TRBV6-1; J: TRBJ1-2
CDR3: CASSWTEATDTQYF; length: 14; V: TRBV5-1; J: TRBJ2-3
CDR3: CASSLWGGPYEQYF; length: 14; V: TRBV7-2; J: TRBJ2-7
CDR3: CASSQRGGATEAFF; length: 14; V: TRBV4-2; J: TRBJ1-1
CDR3: CASSQESWSSGELFF; length: 15; V: TRBV4-3; J: TRBJ2-2
CDR3: CASSLGTAAFSGANVLTF; length: 18; V: TRBV7-6; J: TRBJ2-6
CDR3: CASSPAGGSYNEQFF; length: 15; V: TRBV11-3; J: TRBJ2-1
CDR3: CANPRQNYSGNTIYF; length: 15; V: TRBV6-1; J: TRBJ1-3
CDR3: CASRVREAGELFF; length: 13; V: TRBV2; J: TRBJ2-2
CDR3: CASSLVNSPLHF; length: 12; V: TRBV7-2; J: TRBJ1-6
CDR3: CASRMFQGANYGYTF; length: 15; V: TRBV19; J: TRBJ1-2
CDR3: CASSLGSGAYEQYF; length: 14; V: TRBV5-1; J: TRBJ2-7
CDR3: CSARYSRTTNEKLFF; length: 15; V: TRBV20-1; J: TRBJ1-4
CDR3: CSAVNTDRGKLFF; length: 13; V: TRBV29-1; J: TRBJ1-4
CDR3: CASSPASPDTQYF; length: 13; V: TRBV4-1; J: TRBJ2-3